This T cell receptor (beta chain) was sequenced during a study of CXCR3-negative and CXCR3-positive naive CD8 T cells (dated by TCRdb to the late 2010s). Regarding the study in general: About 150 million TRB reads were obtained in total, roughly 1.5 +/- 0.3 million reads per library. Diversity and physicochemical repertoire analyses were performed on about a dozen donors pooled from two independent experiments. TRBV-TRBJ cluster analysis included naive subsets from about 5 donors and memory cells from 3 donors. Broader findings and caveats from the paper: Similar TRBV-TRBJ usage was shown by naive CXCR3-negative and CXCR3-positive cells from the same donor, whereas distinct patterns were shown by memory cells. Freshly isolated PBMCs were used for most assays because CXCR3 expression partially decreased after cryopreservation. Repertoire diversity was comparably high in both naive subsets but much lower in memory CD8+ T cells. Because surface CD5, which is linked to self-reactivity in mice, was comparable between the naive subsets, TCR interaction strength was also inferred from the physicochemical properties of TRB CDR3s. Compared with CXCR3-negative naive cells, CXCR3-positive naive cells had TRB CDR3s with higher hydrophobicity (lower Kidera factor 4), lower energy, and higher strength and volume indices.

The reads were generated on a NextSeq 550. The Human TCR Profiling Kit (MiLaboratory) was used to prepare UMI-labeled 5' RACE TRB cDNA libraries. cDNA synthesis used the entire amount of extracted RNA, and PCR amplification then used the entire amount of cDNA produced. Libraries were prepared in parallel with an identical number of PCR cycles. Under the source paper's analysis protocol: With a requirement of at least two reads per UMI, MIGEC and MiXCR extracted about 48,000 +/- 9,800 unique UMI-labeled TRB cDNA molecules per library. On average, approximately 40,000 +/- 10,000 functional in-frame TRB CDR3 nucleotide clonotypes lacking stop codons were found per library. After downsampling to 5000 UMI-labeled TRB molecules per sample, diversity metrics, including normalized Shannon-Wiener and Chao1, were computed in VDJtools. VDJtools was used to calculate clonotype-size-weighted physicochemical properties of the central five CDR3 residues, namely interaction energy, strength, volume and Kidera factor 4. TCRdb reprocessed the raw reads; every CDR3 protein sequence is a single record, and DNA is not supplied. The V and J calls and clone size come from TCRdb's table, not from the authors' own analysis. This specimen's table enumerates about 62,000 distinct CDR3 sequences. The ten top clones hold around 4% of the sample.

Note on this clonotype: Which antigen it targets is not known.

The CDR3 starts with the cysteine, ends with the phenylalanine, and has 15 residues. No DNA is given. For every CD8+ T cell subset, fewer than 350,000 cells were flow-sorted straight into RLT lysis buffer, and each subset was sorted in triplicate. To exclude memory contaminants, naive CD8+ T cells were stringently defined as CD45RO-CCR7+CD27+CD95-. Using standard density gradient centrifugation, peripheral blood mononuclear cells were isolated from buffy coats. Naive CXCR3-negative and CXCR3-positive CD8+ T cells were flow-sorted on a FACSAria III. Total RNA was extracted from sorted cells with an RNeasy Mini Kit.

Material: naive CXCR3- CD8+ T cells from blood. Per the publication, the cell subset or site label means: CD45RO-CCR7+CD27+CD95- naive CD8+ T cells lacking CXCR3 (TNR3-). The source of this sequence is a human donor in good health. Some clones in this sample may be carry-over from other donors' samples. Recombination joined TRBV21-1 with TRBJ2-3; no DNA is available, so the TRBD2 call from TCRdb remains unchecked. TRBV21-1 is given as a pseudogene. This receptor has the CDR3 CASSRHVGREDTQYF.